One and the same sample provided the 25 T cell receptor beta chains below, sequenced in a study of post-analysis software for immune sequencing data. Study-wide results and caveats: Patients had higher frequencies than controls of a few TRBV segments, including TRBV5-6, TRBV5-1 and TRBV20-1.

Their antigen targets remain unknown. The library was made from cDNA and included unique molecular identifiers. In TCRdb, the PCR reads were re-called with MiXCR into one record per CDR3 protein. The repertoire holds hundreds of thousands of distinct CDR3 sequences, with approximately 45% as singletons. Source material: blood. Receptors originate from a girl between 5 and 17 years old with multiple sclerosis.

This clonotype was seen a few times. The V gene is TRBV6-5, the J gene TRBJ1-1; D possibly corresponds to TRBD1 (5 bases). V dropped 5 bases and J dropped 1 base, with 11 bases sitting between them. CDR1 is MNHEY and CDR2 is SVGAGI in the germline V gene. The CDR3 runs to 14 residues. CDR3 sequence: CASSPDIWNTEAFF. CDR3 DNA sequence: TGTGCCAGCAGTCCGGACATTTGGAACACTGAAGCTTTCTTT.

The chain links TRBV6-5 to TRBJ2-1; 7 nucleotides agree with TRBD1. V lost 3 bases, J lost 0 bases, and 2 bases stayed unmatched. Germline CDR1 reads MNHEY; CDR2 reads SVGAGI. The CDR3 consists of 15 residues. The CDR3 loop is CASSYRDSSYNEQFF. DNA for the CDR3: TGTGCCAGCAGTTATCGGGACAGCTCCTACAATGAGCAGTTCTTC.

This chain joins TRBV9 and TRBJ1-1, with TRBD1 matching 7 bases. From germline, CDR1 is SGDLS and CDR2 YYNGEE. The CDR3 runs 13 residues. V shed 4 bases, J shed 7 bases, and the junction held 7 bases outside the gene matches. CDR3 in amino acids: CASSTKTGREAFF. CDR3 nucleotides: TGTGCCAGCAGCACCAAGACAGGGCGTGAAGCTTTCTTT.

V and J are TRBV2 and TRBJ2-7; 10 bases line up with TRBD1. The CDR3 is made up of 18 amino acids. V gave up 10 bases and J gave up 3 bases; unmatched junction bases: 21. The germline V gene encodes CDR1 SNHLY and CDR2 FYNNEI. The chain's CDR3 is CATKGGLTRGQGNYEQYF. For the CDR3, the DNA is TGTGCCACCAAGGGAGGACTAACAAGGGGACAGGGGAACTACGAGCAGTACTTC.

The chain uses TRBV5-1 and TRBJ2-5, with D perhaps matching TRBD1 (6 bases). The V end lost 5 bases, the J end lost 4 bases, and 15 bases lay between the germline ends. The CDR3 loop spans 14 amino acids. Germline assignment: CDR1 SGHRS and CDR2 YFSETQ. CDR3 amino acids: CASSSGDQAETQYF. CDR3 sequence (DNA): TGCGCCAGCAGTTCAGGGGATCAGGCAGAGACCCAGTACTTC.

This clonotype was detected only a few times. The chain employs TRBV7-2 and TRBJ2-7; D perhaps matches TRBD1 (5 bases). Germline lookup yields CDR1 SGHTA and CDR2 FQGNSA. V was pared by 5 bases and J by 4 bases, with 18 bases between. CDR3 length: 15 residues. Here the CDR3 DNA reads TGTGCCAGCAGCCGTGAGCAGGGTTTGTGGTACGAGCAGTACTTC. Amino acid sequence: CASSREQGLWYEQYF. Combining the CDR3 with reference TRBV7-2 and TRBJ2-7 gives the whole variable domain GAGVSQSPSNKVTEKGKDVELRCDPISGHTALYWYRQSLGQGLEFLIYFQGNSAPDKSGLPSDRFSAERTGGSVSTLTIQRTQQEDSAVYLCASSREQGLWYEQYFGPGTRLTVT.

CDR3 coding DNA: TGTGCCAGCAGCCAGGCCCATCTAGCGCAAAGCACAGATACGCAGTATTTT. Encoded protein: CASSQAHLAQSTDTQYF. The chain links TRBV3-1 to TRBJ2-3; TRBD2 is a possible D gene (6 bases). V was cut by 3 bases and J by 0 bases, with 16 bases left in between. Germline values: CDR1 LGHDT, CDR2 YNNKEL (reference sequence). There are 17 residues in the CDR3.

This chain joins TRBV28 and TRBJ2-5; 7 nucleotides agree with TRBD2. The J segment lost 4 bases and the V segment lost 3 bases, leaving 11 bases of the junction unmatched. CDR1 and CDR2 from the germline V gene are MDHEN and SYDVKM. The CDR3 loop spans 16 amino acids. DNA of the CDR3: TGTGCCAGCAGTTTCAATTGGCGGGAGAGCATAGAGACCCAGTACTTC. Protein: CASSFNWRESIETQYF. Complete variable domain (other parts from reference TRBV28 and TRBJ2-5): DVKVTQSSRYLVKRTGEKVFLECVQDMDHENMFWYRQDPGLGLRLIYFSYDVKMKEKGDIPEGYSVSREKKERFSLILESASTNQTSMYLCASSFNWRESIETQYFGPGTRLLVL.

The chain carries TRBV7-9 and TRBJ2-7, with D hard to call. Germline CDR1 and CDR2: SEHNR and FQNEAQ (reference sequence). V lost 5 bases and J 6 bases, leaving 11 bases between the germline ends. The CDR3 sequence is 12 residues long. DNA of the CDR3: TGTGCCAGCAGCAATCAAGGTGGCGAGCAGTACTTC. It yields the protein CASSNQGGEQYF.

A few counts support this clonotype. The gene calls are TRBV11-2 and TRBJ2-5, with D possibly being TRBD1 (6 bases). Germline assignment: CDR1 SGHAT and CDR2 FQNNGV. V lost 0 bases, J lost 1 base, and 12 bases lay in between. This CDR3 is built from 16 residues. The CDR3 bases are TGTGCCAGCAGCTTAGACCCGGGACACTTCCAAGAGACCCAGTACTTC. It translates to CASSLDPGHFQETQYF.

The chain recombines TRBV4-1 with TRBJ2-1, with D perhaps given as TRBD1 or TRBD2 (5 bases each). The CDR3 totals 17 residues. Germline V gene lookup returns CDR1 MGHRA and CDR2 YSYEKL. V dropped 4 bases and J dropped 0 bases, with 16 bases sitting between them. The CDR3 sequence: CASSPGRLISSYNEQFF. In nucleotides, the CDR3 is TGCGCCAGCAGCCCGGGACGGTTGATTAGCTCCTACAATGAGCAGTTCTTC.

A note on this clonotype: The CDR3 does not end in the conserved phenylalanine or tryptophan, so this is likely a read error. The chain is built from TRBV28 and TRBJ2-2; TRBD2 matches at 13 bases. The CDR3 has 17 amino acids. V was pared by 5 bases and J by 5 bases, with 8 bases of the junction left unmatched. Looked up from germline, CDR1 is MDHEN and CDR2 is SYDVKM. The CDR3 DNA reads TGTGCCAGCAGTCGTTCCGGACTAGCGGGAGTAACCGGGGAGCTGTTTTCT. Encoded protein: CASSRSGLAGVTGELFS.

In this sample, this clonotype turned up a few times. CDR3 in amino acids: CASSSERAGGVNIQYF. The CDR3, as DNA: TGCGCCAGCAGCTCCGAGCGGGCGGGGGGGGTAAACATTCAGTACTTC. The chain joins TRBV4-3 to TRBJ2-4; 9 bases line up with TRBD2. This CDR3 has 16 amino acids. Germline CDR1 and CDR2: LGHNA and YSLEER. After removal of 5 bases from V and 6 bases from J, the junction contained 11 bases not matched to a gene.

This clonotype was detected a few times. The chain links TRBV7-8 to TRBJ2-5; a possible D gene is TRBD2 (6 bases). V was clipped by 5 bases and J by 8 bases, with 12 bases between them. CDR3 length: 12 amino acids. Germline V gene lookup returns CDR1 SGHVS and CDR2 FQNEAQ. CDR3 DNA: TGTGCCAGCAGCCCTGGGGCGGGAACCCAGTACTTC. Protein product: CASSPGAGTQYF.

The V and J genes are TRBV29-1 and TRBJ1-1; D not certain. From germline, CDR1 is SQVTM and CDR2 ANQGSEA. This CDR3 comprises 13 residues. Between the trimmed V and J ends, which lost 0 bases and 1 base, there was a span of 6 bases. The CDR3 nucleotides read TGCAGCGTTGAAGATAACAGGAACACTGAAGCTTTCTTT. Translated, it gives CSVEDNRNTEAFF.

This clonotype was detected only a few times. Written as DNA, the CDR3 is TGCGCCAGCAGCTTGGCCGGTAGCTACTCCTACAATGAGCAGTTCTTC. Its translation is CASSLAGSYSYNEQFF. This chain joins TRBV5-1 and TRBJ2-1; D is ambiguous. V dropped 0 bases and J dropped 0 bases, with 10 bases sitting between them. This CDR3 is 16 amino acids long. CDR1 SGHRS and CDR2 YFSETQ come from the germline V gene.

V usage is TRBV29-1 and J usage is TRBJ2-2; D is unclear. The CDR3 runs to 13 residues. Trimming shortened V by 2 bases and J by 0 bases, and 4 bases separated the two germline ends. Germline V gene sequence: CDR1 SQVTM, CDR2 ANQGSEA. CDR3 sequence reads: CSVELANTGELFF. Here the CDR3 DNA reads TGCAGCGTTGAATTAGCGAACACCGGGGAGCTGTTTTTT.

V and J are TRBV7-9 and TRBJ2-3; D is undetermined. The CDR3 loop spans 16 amino acids. Germline V gene lookup returns CDR1 SEHNR and CDR2 FQNEAQ (reference sequence). V lost 2 bases, J lost 3 bases, and 15 bases lay in between. The CDR3 protein is CASSLPTRKGTDTQYF. The CDR3 coding sequence is TGTGCCAGCAGCTTACCCACGAGGAAGGGTACAGATACGCAGTATTTT.

This sequence joins TRBV27 and TRBJ1-6; 10 bases match TRBD1. CDR1 MNHEY and CDR2 SMNVEV come from the germline V gene (reference sequence). V was pared by 2 bases and J by 5 bases, with 3 bases of the junction left unmatched. This CDR3 contains 16 residues. The CDR3 DNA is TGTGCCAGCAGTTTAAAGGGACAGGGGAATAATTCACCCCTCCACTTT. As protein: CASSLKGQGNNSPLHF.

Concerning this clonotype itself: The junction shows a germline mismatch at one end, possibly a read error. The chain joins TRBV29-1 to TRBJ2-6; TRBD1 is a possible D gene (5 bases). There are 16 residues in the CDR3. CDR1 is SQVTM, CDR2 ANQGSEA, per germline. CDR3: CSVEVRSHSGASVLTF. The CDR3 nucleotides read TGCAGCGTTGAGGTTCGCAGCCACTCTGGGGCCAGCGTCCTGACTTTC.

This rearrangement joins TRBV12-3 or TRBV12-4 to TRBJ1-1; D gene ambiguous. The V gene lost 7 bases and the J gene lost 1 base, with 7 bases spanning the gap. The CDR3 extends over 12 amino acids. The DNA for the CDR3 is TGTGCCAGCACCGCAGAGAACACTGAAGCTTTCTTT. It codes for CASTAENTEAFF.

This clonotype was observed a handful of times. The rearrangement joins TRBV24-1 to TRBJ1-1; maybe TRBD1 (5 bases). CDR1 and CDR2 from the germline V gene are KGHDR and SFDVKD. The CDR3 is 12 residues long. V was clipped by 8 bases and J by 10 bases, with 16 bases between them. This CDR3 reads CATNLAGSGAFF. CDR3 nucleotide sequence: TGTGCCACCAATTTGGCAGGGAGTGGAGCTTTCTTT.

This clonotype was found a few times. The rearrangement links TRBV7-2 to TRBJ1-2; D is unresolved. The CDR3 consists of 14 residues. The V end lost 5 bases, the J end lost 3 bases, and 13 bases lay between the germline ends. Germline lookup yields CDR1 SGHTA and CDR2 FQGNSA. DNA for the CDR3: TGTGCCAGCAGCCCAGAGGCTCGATACTATGGCTACACCTTC. Translated: CASSPEARYYGYTF.

This clonotype turned up a few times. The chain employs TRBV5-1 and TRBJ2-3; 7 bases map to TRBD2. The CDR3 has 17 residues. Germline assignment: CDR1 SGHRS and CDR2 YFSETQ. J gave up 3 bases and V 0 bases, and 10 bases lay outside the gene matches. In DNA, the CDR3 is TGCGCCAGCAGCTTGGGGTTCGTGAGCGGGAAAACAGATACGCAGTATTTT. It codes for CASSLGFVSGKTDTQYF.

Regarding this clonotype: Germline and junction disagree at one end, which may indicate a read error. The J gene is TRBJ2-1, the V gene TRBV7-2; D might be TRBD2 (6 bases). The CDR3 is made up of 16 amino acids. From germline, CDR1 is SGHTA and CDR2 FQGNSA. CDR3 nucleotide sequence: TGTGCCAGCAGTTTAGCCCGGGTACTAGCTAACAATGAGCAGTTCTTC. Translating it yields CASSLARVLANNEQFF.